This TCR beta chain was recovered during a study of T cell responses to AZD1222 COVID-19 vaccine. Germline loops: CDR1 SGHAT, CDR2 FQDESV (reference sequence). Trimming removed 5 bases at V and 5 bases at J, with 19 bases between. This CDR3 contains 15 residues. Data came from immunoSEQ multiplex PCR; TCRdb stores just in-frame clones and leaves some out. Of 100,000 to 150,000 clones in the sample, roughly 88% were seen once. This clone occurred a few times. Its specificity is unknown. General study findings and limits: Clonal diversity was possibly underestimated; the donors were predominantly white British and more often female. Baseline seropositivity characterized only six AZD1222 recipients. Per reports, nearly half of all spike-specific TCRs target regions that are unmutated in variants. CD4 TCRs associated with vaccination spanned spike, dominating at 160-218 and 743-854.

This material consisted of peripheral blood, taken on day 0 of AZD1222 vaccination. The source of this sequence is an adult in good health. The V and J genes are TRBV11-1 and TRBJ2-7; D is possibly TRBD1 (7 bases). This CDR3 reads CASSPTGRTIHEQYF. For the CDR3, the DNA is TGTGCCAGCAGCCCGACAGGGAGGACGATCCACGAGCAGTACTTC.